These 27 T cell receptor beta chains were all obtained from the same sample, sequenced in a study of PD-1 blockade in classical Hodgkin lymphoma. Sequencing was performed with immunoSEQ multiplex PCR; in TCRdb, only in-frame clones are kept and a portion is missing. The repertoire holds 10,000 or so clones, with around 86% as singletons. Time point noted: newly diagnosed, previously untreated cHL patient sample. After PBMCs were thawed, their CD8+ T cells were isolated by magnetic negative selection. Sequencing input: CD8+ T cells from blood. These receptors were taken from a human donor with classical Hodgkin lymphoma.

V gene TRBV28 combines with J gene TRBJ2-3; D might be TRBD1 (6 bases). This CDR3 spans 16 amino acids. V shed 4 bases and J shed 2 bases, with 16 bases lying between them. The germline V gene encodes CDR1 MDHEN and CDR2 SYDVKM. DNA for the CDR3: TGTGCCAGCAGTTATCGGGACACGGCCCCCACAGATACGCAGTATTTT. This sequence encodes CASSYRDTAPTDTQYF.

V and J are TRBV27 and TRBJ2-3; TRBD2 agrees at 8 bases. CDR1 is MNHEY and CDR2 is SMNVEV in the germline V gene (reference sequence). With 4 bases clipped from V and 1 base from J, the junction kept 4 bases outside the gene matches. The CDR3 runs to 15 residues. CDR3 sequence reads: CASSSTGLGTDTQYF. CDR3 coding DNA: TGTGCCAGCAGTTCAACGGGACTAGGCACAGATACGCAGTATTTT.

V usage is TRBV5-6 and J usage is TRBJ2-2, with a weak D call TRBD2 (6 bases). The V and J ends lost 1 base and 0 bases respectively, with 10 bases between them. The CDR3 loop spans 16 amino acids. CDR1 is SGHDT, CDR2 YYEEEE, per germline. Here the CDR3 DNA reads TGTGCCAGCAGCTTGTTCGGGGACTCGAACACCGGGGAGCTGTTTTTT. This sequence encodes CASSLFGDSNTGELFF.

The chain links TRBV13 to TRBJ2-1, with D perhaps given as TRBD1 or TRBD2 (6 bases each). Deletions cut 1 base from V and 4 bases from J, with 23 bases between. The germline V gene has CDR1 PRHDT and CDR2 FYEKMQ (reference sequence). CDR3 length: 19 residues. The CDR3 nucleotides read TGTGCCAGCAGCTTAGTGTCTAGGAGGGACACTCCCGAATACAATGAGCAGTTCTTC. Translating it yields CASSLVSRRDTPEYNEQFF.

V gene TRBV27 combines with J gene TRBJ2-5; unclear D gene. The germline CDR1 and CDR2 sequences are MNHEY and SMNVEV (reference sequence). The CDR3 extends over 14 amino acids. Trimming cost V 5 bases and J 5 bases, with 15 bases left between them. The CDR3 here is CASSERPRPETQYF. The CDR3 DNA follows: TGTGCCAGCAGTGAACGCCCCAGACCGGAGACCCAGTACTTC.

This clone came up a few times. The V call is TRBV28, the J call TRBJ2-7; D unresolved. This CDR3 is 13 amino acids long. Trimming cost V 1 base and J 6 bases, with 10 bases left between them. The V gene's germline CDR1 is MDHEN and CDR2 SYDVKM. CDR3 in DNA: TGTGCCAGCAGTTTATCTCGGGTGGGCGAGCAGTACTTC. It codes for CASSLSRVGEQYF.

The V and J genes are TRBV27 and TRBJ2-7; a weak D match, TRBD1 (6 bases). Germline V CDR1 and CDR2: MNHEY, SMNVEV (reference sequence). Trimming shortened V by 2 bases and J by 2 bases, and 10 bases separated the two germline ends. The CDR3 has 14 amino acids. The CDR3 region has the DNA TGTGCCAGCAGTTTAGGGCAGGGGCCCTACGAGCAGTACTTC. Its protein product is CASSLGQGPYEQYF.

This chain uses TRBV6-1 with TRBJ1-5; D is undetermined. Per germline, CDR1 MNHNS and CDR2 SASEGT. V lost 3 bases, J lost 4 bases, and 7 bases lay in between. The CDR3 totals 13 residues. In DNA, the CDR3 is TGTGCCAGCAGTGATTGGCAAAATCAGCCCCAGCATTTT. Translation gives CASSDWQNQPQHF.

The chain recombines TRBV6-1 with TRBJ2-7; 9 bases fit TRBD1. Germline V gives CDR1 MNHNS, CDR2 SASEGT. With 2 bases clipped from V and 4 bases from J, the junction kept 6 bases outside the gene matches. The CDR3 is 15 amino acids. CDR3 in amino acids: CASSESTGGQYEQYF. CDR3 nucleotide sequence: TGTGCCAGCAGTGAATCGACAGGGGGGCAGTACGAGCAGTACTTC.

The chain carries TRBV7-6 and TRBJ2-7; 7 bases are shared with TRBD2. This CDR3 comprises 15 residues. The V and J ends lost 5 bases and 2 bases, in that order; junction bases with no gene match: 9. Germline V gene data show CDR1 as SGHVS and CDR2 as FNYEAQ. The CDR3 DNA sequence: TGTGCCAGCAGCCCCCGGGCAGGGACTACCTACGAGCAGTACTTC. Protein sequence: CASSPRAGTTYEQYF.

The chain uses TRBV27 and TRBJ2-7; no firm D call. With 7 bases removed from V and 0 bases from J, the gap between germline ends came to 16 bases. The CDR3 runs to 15 residues. Germline CDR1 and CDR2: MNHEY and SMNVEV (reference sequence). CDR3 protein: CASKDLGISSYEQYF. The CDR3 DNA reads as TGTGCCAGCAAGGATTTGGGTATCAGCTCCTACGAGCAGTACTTC.

This clone was picked up a small number of times. The chain combines TRBV7-9 with TRBJ1-2; no clear D. Germline CDR1 is SEHNR and CDR2 is FQNEAQ (reference sequence). CDR3 length: 16 residues. Trimming pared 5 bases from V and 4 bases from J, leaving 20 bases between. DNA for the CDR3: TGTGCCAGCAGCGCCGACCGCCCTGGGCTGAGCTATGGCTACACCTTC. It specifies CASSADRPGLSYGYTF.

The gene calls are TRBV5-1 and TRBJ2-7; D gene unclear. Germline CDR1 and CDR2: SGHRS and YFSETQ. Trimming left V 0 bases short and J 1 base short, with 11 bases between. This CDR3 comprises 15 residues. The chain's CDR3 is CASSLDFSWSYEQYF. CDR3 in DNA: TGCGCCAGCAGCTTGGATTTCAGCTGGTCCTACGAGCAGTACTTC.

J is TRBJ2-7 and V is TRBV6-5; 10 bases align to TRBD1. The CDR3 contains 15 residues. CDR1 and CDR2 from the germline V gene are MNHEY and SVGAGI. V lost 2 bases, J lost 4 bases, and 5 bases stayed unmatched. The CDR3 region is CASSYGTGVGYEQYF. CDR3 DNA: TGTGCCAGCAGTTACGGGACAGGGGTCGGGTACGAGCAGTACTTC.

The chain recombines TRBV4-1 with TRBJ2-5; possible D gene TRBD1, 6 bases. The CDR3 covers 14 residues. Germline CDR1 reads MGHRA; CDR2 reads YSYEKL. V was clipped by 4 bases and J by 5 bases, with 14 bases between them. The CDR3 bases are TGCGCCAGCAGCCGCCCAGGGGCAGGGGAGACCCAGTACTTC. Translating gives CASSRPGAGETQYF.

The rearrangement joins TRBV4-3 to TRBJ2-3; D possibly matches TRBD1 or TRBD2 (5 bases each). CDR1 and CDR2 (germline): LGHNA, YSLEER. The CDR3 extends over 17 amino acids. V was shortened by 0 bases and J by 0 bases, with 13 bases between the two germline ends. As DNA, the CDR3 is TGCGCCAGCAGCCAAGACCCCGCCGGGGCGAGCACAGATACGCAGTATTTT. Amino acids: CASSQDPAGASTDTQYF.

The chain joins TRBV5-1 to TRBJ2-5, with unresolved D. Between the trimmed V and J ends, which lost 5 bases and 4 bases, there was a span of 6 bases. This CDR3 comprises 11 residues. The germline V gene has CDR1 SGHRS and CDR2 YFSETQ. For the CDR3, the DNA is TGCGCCAGCAGTTGGGGAGAGACCCAGTACTTC. Translation: CASSWGETQYF.

V is TRBV7-9 and J is TRBJ2-1; D uncertain. CDR1 and CDR2 from the germline V gene are SEHNR and FQNEAQ (reference sequence). Trimming cost V 1 base and J 6 bases, with 4 bases left between them. There are 12 residues in the CDR3. CDR3 sequence reads: CASSLGINEQFF. The CDR3 nucleotides are TGTGCCAGCAGCTTAGGGATCAATGAGCAGTTCTTC.

V and J are TRBV6-6 and TRBJ2-7, with 8 bases fitting TRBD1. The V gene end was trimmed by 1 base and the J gene end by 1 base; junction bases not matched to a gene: 0. Germline CDR1 and CDR2: MNHNY and SVGAGI (reference sequence). The CDR3 spans 14 residues. Here the CDR3 reads CASSYWTGSYEQYF. The CDR3 DNA follows: TGTGCCAGCAGTTACTGGACAGGGTCCTACGAGCAGTACTTC.

The chain joins TRBV5-8 to TRBJ2-3, with D tentatively TRBD2 (6 bases). V lost 1 base, J lost 1 base, and 7 bases lay in between. The CDR3 is made up of 14 amino acids. Germline V gene lookup returns CDR1 SGHTS and CDR2 YDEGEE. CDR3 protein: CASSLWGGTDTQYF. The CDR3 DNA reads as TGTGCCAGCAGCTTGTGGGGGGGCACAGATACGCAGTATTTT.

This clone was counted a single time. The chain links TRBV4-3 to TRBJ2-1, with 8 bases matching TRBD2. The V gene's germline CDR1 is LGHNA and CDR2 YSLEER. Trimming removed 0 bases from V and 0 bases from J; junction bases left unmatched: 10. There are 19 residues in the CDR3. The CDR3 loop reads CASSQDGGGGSSSYNEQFF. For the CDR3, the DNA is TGCGCCAGCAGCCAAGATGGAGGCGGGGGGTCCAGCTCCTACAATGAGCAGTTCTTC.

The V call is TRBV7-8, the J call TRBJ2-7; possibly TRBD1 or TRBD2 for D (5 bases each). Looked up from germline, CDR1 is SGHVS and CDR2 is FQNEAQ. This CDR3 is built from 16 residues. Deletions cut 2 bases from V and 4 bases from J, with 18 bases between. The CDR3: CASSLKRGRGRYEQYF. In DNA form, the CDR3 reads TGTGCCAGCAGCTTAAAGCGCGGCCGGGGACGTTACGAGCAGTACTTC.

The chain has TRBV9 and TRBJ1-1, with 10 bases aligning to TRBD1. Germline loops: CDR1 SGDLS, CDR2 YYNGEE. Unmatched junction bases numbered 7, after V lost 6 bases and J lost 2 bases. There are 15 residues in the CDR3. The CDR3 loop is CASTQGQGLNTEAFF. CDR3 in DNA: TGTGCCAGCACCCAGGGACAGGGGCTTAACACTGAAGCTTTCTTT.

V gene TRBV6-4 combines with J gene TRBJ2-6; 12 bases are a match to TRBD1. Germline lookup yields CDR1 MRHNA and CDR2 SNTAGT. Unmatched junction bases numbered 5, after V lost 5 bases and J lost 0 bases. This CDR3 is built from 18 residues. CDR3 nucleotides: TGTGCCAGCAGTAGGGACAGGGGGCCTTCCTCTGGGGCCAACGTCCTGACTTTC. As protein: CASSRDRGPSSGANVLTF.

This chain joins TRBV5-4 and TRBJ2-1, with D tentatively TRBD1 or TRBD2 (5 bases each). Looked up from germline, CDR1 is SGHNT and CDR2 is YYREEE (reference sequence). V gave up 0 bases and J gave up 7 bases, with 14 bases separating them. The CDR3 spans 15 residues. The CDR3 DNA follows: TGTGCCAGCAGCTTGGAGGGGAGCCATAATAATGAGCAGTTCTTC. Its translation: CASSLEGSHNNEQFF.

The V gene is TRBV14, the J gene TRBJ2-7; TRBD2 is a possible D gene (5 bases). Trimming took off 2 bases at V and 5 bases at J, with 13 bases between the two ends. The CDR3 covers 14 residues. CDR1 is SGHDN and CDR2 is FVKESK in the germline V gene. In DNA, the CDR3 is TGTGCCAGCAGCCAACGGACTTTCGGCGACGAGCAGTACTTC. It specifies CASSQRTFGDEQYF.

This clone was found once. The chain recombines TRBV13 with TRBJ2-7; a possible D gene is TRBD1 (6 bases). V was trimmed by 4 bases and J by 3 bases, leaving 13 bases between them. CDR1 and CDR2 from the germline V gene are PRHDT and FYEKMQ (reference sequence). CDR3 length equals 14 residues. DNA for the CDR3: TGTGCCAGCAGCTCCAGGACAGTATACTACGAGCAGTACTTC. It is translated as CASSSRTVYYEQYF.